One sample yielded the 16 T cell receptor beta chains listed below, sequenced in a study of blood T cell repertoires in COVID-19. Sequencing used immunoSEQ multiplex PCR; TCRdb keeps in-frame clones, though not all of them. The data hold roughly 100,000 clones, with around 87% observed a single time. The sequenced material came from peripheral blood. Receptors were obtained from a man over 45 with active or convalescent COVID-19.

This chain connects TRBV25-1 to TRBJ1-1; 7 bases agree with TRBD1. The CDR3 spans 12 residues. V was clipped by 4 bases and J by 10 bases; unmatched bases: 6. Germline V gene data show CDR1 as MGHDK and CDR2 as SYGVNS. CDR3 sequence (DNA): TGTGCCAGCAGTGTGACAGGGTTCAGAGCTTTCTTT. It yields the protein CASSVTGFRAFF.

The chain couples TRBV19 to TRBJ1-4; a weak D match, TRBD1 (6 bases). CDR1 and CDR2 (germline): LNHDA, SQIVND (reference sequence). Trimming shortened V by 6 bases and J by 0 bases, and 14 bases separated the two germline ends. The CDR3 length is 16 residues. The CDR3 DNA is TGTGCCAGTAGGACGCTTGGACAGTCAACTAATGAAAAACTGTTTTTT. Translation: CASRTLGQSTNEKLFF.

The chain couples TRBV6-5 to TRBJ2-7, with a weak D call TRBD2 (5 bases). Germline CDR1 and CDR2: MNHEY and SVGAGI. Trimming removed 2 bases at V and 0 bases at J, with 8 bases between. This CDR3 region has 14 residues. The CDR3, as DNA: TGTGCCAGCAGTTACGAGGGCAACTCCTACGAGCAGTACTTC. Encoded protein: CASSYEGNSYEQYF.

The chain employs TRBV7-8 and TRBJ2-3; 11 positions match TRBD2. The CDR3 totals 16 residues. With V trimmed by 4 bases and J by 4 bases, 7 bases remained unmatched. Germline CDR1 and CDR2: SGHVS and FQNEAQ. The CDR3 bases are TGTGCCAGCAGCTCCGTAGCGGGGGGGCTGTCAGATACGCAGTATTTT. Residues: CASSSVAGGLSDTQYF.

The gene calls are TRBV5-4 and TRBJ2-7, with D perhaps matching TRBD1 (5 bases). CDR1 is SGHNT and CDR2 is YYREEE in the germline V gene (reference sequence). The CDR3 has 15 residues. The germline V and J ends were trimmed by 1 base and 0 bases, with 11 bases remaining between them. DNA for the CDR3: TGTGCCAGCAGCTTGTTAGGGGAAAGCTCCTACGAGCAGTACGTC. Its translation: CASSLLGESSYEQYV.

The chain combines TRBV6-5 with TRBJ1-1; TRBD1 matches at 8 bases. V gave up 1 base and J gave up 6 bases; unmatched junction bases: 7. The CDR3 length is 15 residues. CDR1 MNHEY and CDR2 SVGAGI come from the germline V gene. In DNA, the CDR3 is TGTGCCAGCAGTTACTTCGGACAGGGTTTAGCTGAAGCTTTCTTT. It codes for CASSYFGQGLAEAFF.

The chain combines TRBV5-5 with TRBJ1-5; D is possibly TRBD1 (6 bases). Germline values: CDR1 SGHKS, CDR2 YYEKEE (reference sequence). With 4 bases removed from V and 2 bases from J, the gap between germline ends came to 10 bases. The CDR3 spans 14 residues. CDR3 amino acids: CASSVQGGNQPQHF. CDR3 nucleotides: TGTGCCAGCAGCGTACAGGGCGGCAATCAGCCCCAGCATTTT.

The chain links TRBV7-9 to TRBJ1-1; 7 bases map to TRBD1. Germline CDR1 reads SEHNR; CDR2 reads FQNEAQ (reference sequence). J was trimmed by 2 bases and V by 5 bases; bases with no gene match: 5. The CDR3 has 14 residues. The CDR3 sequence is CASSEGQINTEAFF. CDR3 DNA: TGTGCCAGCAGCGAGGGACAGATAAACACTGAAGCTTTCTTT. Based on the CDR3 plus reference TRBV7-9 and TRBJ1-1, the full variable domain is DTGVSQNPRHKITKRGQNVTFRCDPISEHNRLYWYRQTLGQGPEFLTYFQNEAQLEKSRLLSDRFSAERPKGSFSTLEIQRTEQGDSAMYLCASSEGQINTEAFFGQGTRLTVV.

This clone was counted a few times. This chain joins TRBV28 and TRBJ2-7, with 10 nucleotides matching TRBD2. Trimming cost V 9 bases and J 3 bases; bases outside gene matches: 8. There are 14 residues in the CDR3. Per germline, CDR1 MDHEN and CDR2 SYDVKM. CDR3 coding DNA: TGTGCCAGTAGCGGGGGGAACTCTAACTACGAGCAGTACTTC. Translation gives CASSGGNSNYEQYF.

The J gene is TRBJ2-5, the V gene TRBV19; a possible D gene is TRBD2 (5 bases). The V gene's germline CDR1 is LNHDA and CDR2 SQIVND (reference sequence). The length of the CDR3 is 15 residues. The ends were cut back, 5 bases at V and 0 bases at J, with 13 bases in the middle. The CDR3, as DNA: TGTGCCAGTAGTCCCCAGGACGGGGACCAAGAGACCCAGTACTTC. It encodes CASSPQDGDQETQYF.

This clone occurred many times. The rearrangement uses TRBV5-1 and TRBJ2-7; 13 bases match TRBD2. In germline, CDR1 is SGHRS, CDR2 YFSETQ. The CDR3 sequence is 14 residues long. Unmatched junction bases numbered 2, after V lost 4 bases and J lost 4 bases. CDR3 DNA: TGCGCCAGCAGCCAGGGACTAGCGGGGTACGAGCAGTACTTC. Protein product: CASSQGLAGYEQYF.

CDR3 region: CASTWTGEGYGYTF. The CDR3, as DNA: TGTGCCAGTACGTGGACAGGGGAGGGCTATGGCTACACCTTC. The chain has TRBV19 and TRBJ1-2; 9 positions match TRBD1. The ends lost 7 bases at V and 4 bases at J; junction bases unmatched: 7. CDR1 LNHDA and CDR2 SQIVND come from the germline V gene (reference sequence). The CDR3 loop spans 14 amino acids.

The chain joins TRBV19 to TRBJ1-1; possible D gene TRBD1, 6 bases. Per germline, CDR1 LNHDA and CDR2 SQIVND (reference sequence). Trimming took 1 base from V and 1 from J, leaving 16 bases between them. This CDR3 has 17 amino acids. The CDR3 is CASSIGGGGVRNTEAFF. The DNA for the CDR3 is TGTGCCAGTAGTATAGGGGGCGGGGGCGTAAGGAACACTGAAGCTTTCTTT.

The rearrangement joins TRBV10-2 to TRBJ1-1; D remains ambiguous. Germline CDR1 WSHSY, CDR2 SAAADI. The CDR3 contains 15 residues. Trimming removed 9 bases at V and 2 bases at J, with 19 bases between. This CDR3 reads CASSPKQLANTEAFF. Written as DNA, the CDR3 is TGCGCCAGTTCCCCGAAACAGTTGGCAAACACTGAAGCTTTCTTT.

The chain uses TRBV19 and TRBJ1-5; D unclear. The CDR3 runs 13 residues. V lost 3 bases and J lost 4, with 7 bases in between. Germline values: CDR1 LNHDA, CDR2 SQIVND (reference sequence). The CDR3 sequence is CASSIRENQPQHF. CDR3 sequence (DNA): TGTGCCAGTAGTATCCGGGAAAATCAGCCCCAGCATTTT.

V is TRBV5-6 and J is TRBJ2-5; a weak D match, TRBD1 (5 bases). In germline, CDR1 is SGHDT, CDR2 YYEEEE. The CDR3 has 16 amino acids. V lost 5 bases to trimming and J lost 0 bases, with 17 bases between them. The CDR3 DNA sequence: TGTGCCAGCAGACAAGAACGGACACCTCACCAAGAGACCCAGTACTTC. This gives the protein CASRQERTPHQETQYF.